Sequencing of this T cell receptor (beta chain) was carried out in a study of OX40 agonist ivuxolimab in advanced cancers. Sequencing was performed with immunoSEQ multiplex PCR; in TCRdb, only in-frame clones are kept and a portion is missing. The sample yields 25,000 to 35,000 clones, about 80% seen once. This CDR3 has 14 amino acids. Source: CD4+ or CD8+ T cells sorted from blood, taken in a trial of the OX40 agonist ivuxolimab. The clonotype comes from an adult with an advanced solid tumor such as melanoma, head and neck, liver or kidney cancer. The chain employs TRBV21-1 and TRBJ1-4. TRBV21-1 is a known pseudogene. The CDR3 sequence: CATLSKRGREKLFF. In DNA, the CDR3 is TGTGCCACCCTATCAAAACGCGGTCGGGAAAAACTGTTTTTT.